This T cell receptor beta chain came from a study of T-cell memory formation after mild COVID-19. TCRdb processed the 5' RACE reads anew with MiXCR; each CDR3 protein has one entry. The table includes 200,000 to 250,000 distinct CDR3 sequences, around 30% detected once. Germline CDR1 and CDR2: SQVTM and ANQGSEA. With 6 bases removed from V and 3 bases from J, the gap between germline ends came to 7 bases. This CDR3 is 11 amino acids long. The source is an adult woman who had mild COVID-19 (a few samples of this study predate the infection). Cell type and time point are not known. Sequenced input: PBMCs or a T cell subset sorted from them (not recorded which). The rearrangement links TRBV29-1 to TRBJ2-3; D remains unclear. The CDR3 nucleotides read TGCAGCGTCCGAGGTACAGATACGCAGTATTTT. Residues: CSVRGTDTQYF.